This section outlines one T cell receptor beta chain sequence together with its context. This clonotype was seen ten or more times. Its antigen is not yet known. The record has no base qualities; no much larger clone is one base away. Libraries were prepared through 5' RACE. Sequencing was performed on an Illumina MiSeq. During library preparation, unique molecular identifiers were attached to individual cDNA molecules so that TCRs could be counted in a quantitative, reproducible way. As for the original processing: Samples had a median of approximately 96,000 TCRs, with a range from 23,224 to 690,600. The Decombinator software suite was used to annotate V, J and CDR3 in the TCR reads. For the PS versus PT1 abundance plots, all samples were subsampled to the same number of TCRs (28,000). Expanded TCRs were defined as absent before sensitization and observed at least eight times at the 2-week time point. Clones were called with MiXCR by TCRdb after fastp trimmed the public reads at Q25, and only in-frame beta chains were retained. Here each entry gathers all rows of one CDR3 protein and keeps the most common genes and DNA. TCRdb, rather than the study authors, made the V and J calls. This sample lists around 82,000 distinct CDR3 sequences; roughly 8% were detected once. Of the sample, over 2% is held by the ten largest clones.

The data derive from a study of human T cells and chemical hapten exposure listed by TCRdb under 2021. Concerning the study at large: Libraries were pooled for sequencing, and per-sample TCR yields varied mainly because of small differences in library volumes within the pool. This study followed changes in the peripheral blood TCR repertoire in vivo during primary and secondary sensitization of alopecia patients to the hapten diphenylcyclopropenone (DPC). Both TCR alpha and TCR beta chains were sequenced from each blood RNA sample.

Overall study outcomes, separate from this receptor: No change with DPC sensitization was found in the number of TCRs above 1 in 1000 frequency, and no evidence of global repertoire structure alterations was found. After repeated subsampling, changes were observed in the strength of the expansion versus patch-test correlation and in the threshold at which the correlation became significant.

Unfractionated whole blood was collected in Tempus Blood RNA tubes, and total RNA was extracted from that blood. Four or five healthy volunteers acted as controls for TCR sequencing and had blood drawn at day 0, 2 weeks and 6 weeks. V has 0 bases trimmed and J has 8 bases trimmed; junction bases matching no gene number 5. CDR1 and CDR2 are read off the germline V gene as SGHRS and YFSETQ. Measured from the cysteine to the phenylalanine, the CDR3 is 15 residues long. CDR3 DNA is the only sequence kept; it has 45 bases, read in frame from the first base. The V and J segments used are TRBV5-1 and TRBJ2-1; 10 central bases correspond to TRBD2. The receptor comes from a male donor in good health. The CDR3 protein sequence reads: CASSLGSSGSYEQFF. The DNA sequence follows: TGCGCCAGCAGCTTGGGGTCTAGCGGGAGTTATGAGCAGTTCTTC.